These 18 T cell receptor beta chains were sequenced from one sample in a study of cytomegalovirus exposure and HLA in healthy donors. Primers included in the PCR were 60 Vbeta and 13 Jbeta primers. Assay used: immunoSEQ multiplex PCR; TCRdb lists only in-frame clones, some missing. This repertoire shows 95,000 to 100,000 clones, around four fifths found once; its top ten account for around 4%. Sequenced material: PBMCs. The receptors originated from a middle-aged man in good health and CMV-seronegative.

The gene calls are TRBV7-9 and TRBJ1-1, with D uncertain. Germline assignment: CDR1 SEHNR and CDR2 FQNEAQ (reference sequence). The CDR3 totals 19 residues. V was clipped by 3 bases and J by 5 bases, with 28 bases between them. The CDR3 DNA sequence: TGTGCCAGCAGCTTGGTTGTGACTTACCCTCGGTCGGAAACGACTGAAGCTTTCTTT. Protein product: CASSLVVTYPRSETTEAFF.

J is TRBJ2-2 and V is TRBV7-8; D is ambiguous. The length of the CDR3 is 14 residues. Germline-derived CDR1 and CDR2 are SGHVS and FQNEAQ. V was cut by 2 bases and J by 0 bases, with 4 bases left in between. The CDR3 region is CASSLTANTGELFF. The DNA for the CDR3 is TGTGCCAGCAGCTTAACGGCGAACACCGGGGAGCTGTTTTTT. The whole variable domain, remainder taken from reference TRBV7-8 and TRBJ2-2, is GAGVSQSPRYKVAKRGQDVALRCDPISGHVSLFWYQQALGQGPEFLTYFQNEAQLDKSGLPSDRFFAERPEGSVSTLKIQRTQQEDSAVYLCASSLTANTGELFFGEGSRLTVL.

This clone was observed once. V is TRBV5-1 and J is TRBJ2-3, with TRBD2 identical over 7 bases. The germline gives CDR1 SGHRS, CDR2 YFSETQ. The CDR3 consists of 13 residues. Unmatched junction bases numbered 9, after V lost 2 bases and J lost 12 bases. Written as DNA, the CDR3 is TGCGCCAGCAGCTTACAAACTAGCGAGGGACAGTATTTT. Its protein is CASSLQTSEGQYF.

CDR3 sequence reads: CAISESSSQTKPYSGANVLTF. In DNA form, the CDR3 reads TGTGCCATCAGTGAGTCGTCTTCCCAGACAAAGCCCTACTCTGGGGCCAACGTCCTGACTTTC. The chain has TRBV10-3 and TRBJ2-6; D is unresolved. Per the germline V gene, CDR1 is ENHRY and CDR2 is SYGVKD. V lost 0 bases and J 0 bases, leaving 21 bases between the germline ends. CDR3 length: 21 amino acids.

The chain has TRBV5-1 and TRBJ2-7, with 7 bases fitting TRBD1. V lost 5 bases and J lost 4; bases outside the gene matches: 12. The CDR3 covers 15 residues. Germline V CDR1 and CDR2: SGHRS, YFSETQ. The CDR3 nucleotides are TGCGCCAGCAGACCCGCCGGGACAGTTCGTTACGAGCAGTACTTC. This encodes CASRPAGTVRYEQYF.

The J gene is TRBJ2-3, the V gene TRBV7-9; 8 bases align to TRBD2. The junction had 3 bases not matched to a gene; V was cut back by 9 bases and J by 1 base. Germline V gene sequence: CDR1 SEHNR, CDR2 FQNEAQ (reference sequence). The CDR3 is 13 residues long. CDR3 in DNA: TGTGCCAGGGACGGGGGGGGCACAGATACGCAGTATTTT. It yields the protein CARDGGGTDTQYF. Drawing the rest from reference TRBV7-9 and TRBJ2-3, the complete variable domain is DTGVSQNPRHKITKRGQNVTFRCDPISEHNRLYWYRQTLGQGPEFLTYFQNEAQLEKSRLLSDRFSAERPKGSFSTLEIQRTEQGDSAMYLCARDGGGTDTQYFGPGTRLTVL.

The CDR3 DNA reads TGTGCCAGCAGCTTAGGGACAGGGGACACTGAAGCTTTCTTT. Protein product: CASSLGTGDTEAFF. The genes are TRBV7-9 and TRBJ1-1, with 9 positions matching TRBD1. CDR1 is SEHNR and CDR2 is FQNEAQ in the germline V gene (reference sequence). The CDR3 is made up of 14 amino acids. J was trimmed by 3 bases and V by 1 base; bases with no gene match: 0.

This chain links TRBV11-2 with TRBJ1-1; 7 nucleotides match TRBD1. The CDR3 contains 14 residues. J was trimmed by 5 bases and V by 4 bases; bases with no gene match: 7. From germline, CDR1 is SGHAT and CDR2 FQNNGV. Written as DNA, the CDR3 is TGTGCCAGCAGCTATAGGGCACAGGGGACTGAAGCTTTCTTT. Encoded protein: CASSYRAQGTEAFF.

Only a few counts were recorded for this clone. The rearrangement links TRBV4-2 to TRBJ2-2; 10 nucleotides align to TRBD2. Germline V gives CDR1 LGHNA, CDR2 YNFKEQ. CDR3 length: 17 residues. V lost 1 base, J lost 3 bases, and 5 bases stayed unmatched. The chain's CDR3 is CASSQASGGPDTGELFF. The CDR3 DNA sequence: TGTGCCAGCAGCCAAGCTAGCGGGGGACCGGACACCGGGGAGCTGTTTTTT.

This chain's CDR3 is CASSLEWGGETQYF. The CDR3, as DNA: TGTGCCAGCAGCTTGGAATGGGGGGGGGAGACCCAGTACTTC. The V and J genes are TRBV7-9 and TRBJ2-5; 7 bases are shared with TRBD2. Germline V CDR1 and CDR2: SEHNR, FQNEAQ (reference sequence). The CDR3 is 14 residues long. The junction had 6 bases not matched to a gene; V was cut back by 3 bases and J by 5 bases. Looking up the rest from reference TRBV7-9 and TRBJ2-5 gives the full variable domain: DTGVSQNPRHKITKRGQNVTFRCDPISEHNRLYWYRQTLGQGPEFLTYFQNEAQLEKSRLLSDRFSAERPKGSFSTLEIQRTEQGDSAMYLCASSLEWGGETQYFGPGTRLLVL.

The V gene is TRBV11-2, the J gene TRBJ1-2; no clear D gene. CDR1 SGHAT and CDR2 FQNNGV come from the germline V gene. V was trimmed by 1 base and J by 0 bases, leaving 9 bases between them. The CDR3 extends over 15 amino acids. CDR3 sequence reads: CASSLGSVSNYGYTF. As DNA, the CDR3 is TGTGCCAGCAGCTTAGGGTCAGTCTCTAACTATGGCTACACCTTC.

This clone was counted a few times. The chain carries TRBV7-9 and TRBJ1-2, with a possible D match to TRBD1 (6 bases). Per germline, CDR1 SEHNR and CDR2 FQNEAQ (reference sequence). The V and J ends lost 0 bases and 4 bases respectively, with 9 bases between them. The CDR3 runs 14 residues. In DNA, the CDR3 is TGTGCCAGCAGCTTAGCTACAGGGTTCTATGGCTACACCTTC. This translates into CASSLATGFYGYTF. Variable domain in full (rest from reference TRBV7-9 and TRBJ1-2): DTGVSQNPRHKITKRGQNVTFRCDPISEHNRLYWYRQTLGQGPEFLTYFQNEAQLEKSRLLSDRFSAERPKGSFSTLEIQRTEQGDSAMYLCASSLATGFYGYTFGSGTRLTVV.

CDR3 in amino acids: CASSQANLPGGKNIQYF. The DNA for the CDR3 is TGCGCCAGCAGCCAAGCCAACTTGCCGGGGGGAAAAAACATTCAGTACTTC. This rearrangement joins TRBV4-1 to TRBJ2-4; 7 bases map to TRBD2. V shed 1 base and J 4 bases; nucleotides not matched to a gene: 10. From germline, CDR1 is MGHRA and CDR2 YSYEKL. The CDR3 totals 17 residues.

This clone was counted a few times. This chain uses TRBV12-5 with TRBJ1-2; TRBD1 might be the D (6 bases). V shed 0 bases and J shed 3 bases, with 11 bases lying between them. This CDR3 contains 15 residues. Germline V gene data show CDR1 as LGHNT and CDR2 as FRNRAP. The CDR3 DNA reads as TGTGCTAGTGGTTTGGTACAGGGAAGGGACTATGGCTACACCTTC. As protein: CASGLVQGRDYGYTF.

This chain uses TRBV19 with TRBJ1-1; maybe TRBD1 (6 bases). Germline-derived CDR1 and CDR2 are LNHDA and SQIVND (reference sequence). This CDR3 spans 14 amino acids. Trimming removed 4 bases at V and 6 bases at J, with 15 bases between. CDR3 protein: CASSTATGFAEAFF. In nucleotides, the CDR3 is TGTGCCAGTAGTACCGCAACAGGGTTCGCTGAAGCTTTCTTT.

This chain uses TRBV18 with TRBJ1-2, with D perhaps TRBD1 (6 bases). Germline V gene lookup returns CDR1 KGHSH and CDR2 LQKENI. The CDR3 totals 14 residues. V shed 3 bases and J shed 0 bases, with 8 bases lying between them. The CDR3 loop is CASSPRGTNYGYTF. Here the CDR3 DNA reads TGTGCCAGCTCACCCAGGGGCACTAACTATGGCTACACCTTC.

V is TRBV6-5 and J is TRBJ1-1, with TRBD1 as a possible D gene (5 bases). The CDR3 contains 12 residues. V was clipped by 6 bases and J by 5 bases, with 10 bases between them. The germline V gene encodes CDR1 MNHEY and CDR2 SVGAGI. CDR3 sequence (DNA): TGTGCCAGCAGCCGCGACAGTACTGAAGCTTTCTTT. Translated: CASSRDSTEAFF.

The J gene is TRBJ2-5, the V gene TRBV9; tentative D call: TRBD1 (5 bases). The CDR3 is 15 residues long. The V gene's germline CDR1 is SGDLS and CDR2 YYNGEE. V lost 0 bases and J lost 5, with 14 bases in between. CDR3 loop: CASSVGTGYRETQYF. CDR3 DNA sequence: TGTGCCAGCAGCGTAGGAACAGGTTATAGGGAGACCCAGTACTTC.